Presented here are 21 T cell receptor beta chains from one specimen sequenced in a study of shared clonotypes between healthy human individuals. The method was immunoSEQ multiplex PCR; TCRdb's version includes in-frame clones alone and lacks a portion of them. The sample records hundreds of thousands of clones, 60% to 75% being singletons. Sequencing was done on a sample of memory CD4+ T cells sorted from blood. Subset reported: CD45RA-negative fraction. Receptors were obtained from a woman aged 30 to 39 in good health.

The chain links TRBV6-1 to TRBJ2-7; possibly TRBD2 for D (6 bases). Germline values: CDR1 MNHNS, CDR2 SASEGT. Trimming cost V 6 bases and J 3 bases, with 18 bases left between them. The CDR3 totals 15 residues. CDR3 DNA sequence: TGTGCCAGCAGGGACGGGAGCCCCCCAGACTACGAGCAGTACTTC. It encodes CASRDGSPPDYEQYF.

The rearrangement joins TRBV28 to TRBJ2-7; D gene ambiguous. CDR1 MDHEN and CDR2 SYDVKM come from the germline V gene. The CDR3 runs 11 residues. Trimming removed 2 bases at V and 8 bases at J, with 7 bases between. In DNA form, the CDR3 reads TGTGCCAGCAGTTTAGAGACCAAGCAGTACTTC. As protein: CASSLETKQYF.

The rearrangement joins TRBV7-9 to TRBJ2-3, with 16 bases lining up with TRBD2. This CDR3 spans 17 amino acids. CDR1 and CDR2 (germline): SEHNR, FQNEAQ (reference sequence). V lost 4 bases to trimming and J lost 2 bases; unmatched junction nucleotides: 3. CDR3: CASSSGTSGRDTDTQYF. CDR3 bases: TGTGCCAGCAGCTCCGGGACTAGCGGGAGGGACACAGATACGCAGTATTTT.

The gene calls are TRBV9 and TRBJ2-7; 8 bases line up with TRBD2. The CDR3 has 19 amino acids. The V segment lost 0 bases and the J segment 7 bases; nucleotides outside the gene matches: 21. In germline, CDR1 is SGDLS, CDR2 YYNGEE. CDR3 DNA sequence: TGTGCCAGCAGCGTAGTGCCCACGGGAGGTGCGGGAGGCGGTGGAGAGCAGTACTTC. Translating it yields CASSVVPTGGAGGGGEQYF.

This clone was picked up a small number of times. V usage is TRBV2 and J usage is TRBJ1-2, with D uncertain. Trimming removed 4 bases at V and 0 bases at J, with 12 bases between. The CDR3 consists of 15 residues. CDR1 is SNHLY and CDR2 is FYNNEI in the germline V gene. The CDR3 nucleotides are TGTGCCAGCAGTGCCCGGACTGGGTCTAACTATGGCTACACCTTC. Translating it yields CASSARTGSNYGYTF.

This chain uses TRBV25-1 with TRBJ1-2; 11 positions match TRBD1. There are 15 residues in the CDR3. Germline CDR1 is MGHDK and CDR2 is SYGVNS. Germline trimming cut 3 bases from V and 5 bases from J; bases unmatched to any gene: 5. The CDR3 DNA reads as TGTGCCAGCAGTGAGCCTGGGACAGGGGGTTATGGCTACACCTTC. Its protein is CASSEPGTGGYGYTF.

The chain employs TRBV9 and TRBJ1-2; TRBD1 matches 7 bases. Germline V gene sequence: CDR1 SGDLS, CDR2 YYNGEE. Germline trimming cut 0 bases from V and 0 bases from J; bases unmatched to any gene: 2. There are 15 residues in the CDR3. As DNA, the CDR3 is TGTGCCAGCAGCGTAGGGGACAGAGCTAACTATGGCTACACCTTC. Protein: CASSVGDRANYGYTF.

The V and J genes are TRBV12-5 and TRBJ2-5; 16 nucleotides agree with TRBD2. In germline, CDR1 is LGHNT, CDR2 FRNRAP. Trimming took 3 bases from V and 5 from J; bases not matched to a gene: 12. The CDR3 extends over 19 amino acids. The DNA for the CDR3 is TGTGCTAGTGGTTTTCCGAACGGGACTAGCGGGAGGGCCGAGGAGACCCAGTACTTC. Protein: CASGFPNGTSGRAEETQYF.

The CDR3, as DNA: TGTGCCAGCAGTTTTAGGTGGGGACAGGGGGTTCAGCCCCAGCATTTT. Amino acids: CASSFRWGQGVQPQHF. The V and J genes are TRBV27 and TRBJ1-5, with TRBD1 matching 11 bases. With V trimmed by 3 bases and J by 6 bases, 7 bases remained unmatched. The V gene's germline CDR1 is MNHEY and CDR2 SMNVEV (reference sequence). CDR3 length: 16 amino acids.

The V call is TRBV10-3, the J call TRBJ1-2, with 7 bases lining up with TRBD1. Germline V gives CDR1 ENHRY, CDR2 SYGVKD. V was clipped by 6 bases and J by 3 bases; unmatched bases: 10. This CDR3 spans 15 amino acids. The DNA for the CDR3 is TGTGCCATCAGCCGGAGACAGGGATCCGACTATGGCTACACCTTC. It translates to CAISRRQGSDYGYTF.

This clone has only a few counts. The chain has TRBV2 and TRBJ2-5, with 10 positions matching TRBD1. V shed 6 bases, J shed 3 bases, and the junction held 7 bases outside the gene matches. This CDR3 spans 15 amino acids. Looked up from germline, CDR1 is SNHLY and CDR2 is FYNNEI. CDR3: CASRRQGAGEETQYF. The CDR3 bases are TGTGCCAGCAGAAGACAGGGGGCTGGGGAAGAGACCCAGTACTTC.

The rearrangement links TRBV7-2 to TRBJ1-4; 7 positions agree with TRBD1. The length of the CDR3 is 15 residues. V gave up 4 bases and J gave up 6 bases; unmatched junction bases: 8. Germline CDR1 SGHTA, CDR2 FQGNSA. In DNA, the CDR3 is TGTGCCAGCAGCTCGCAGCGGGACAGTTATGAAAAACTGTTTTTT. Its protein product is CASSSQRDSYEKLFF.

Of note for this clone: This sample includes further DNA sequences coding for the same CDR3. This CDR3 is CASSRLAGSYNEQFF. The CDR3 DNA is TGTGCCAGCAGTAGACTAGCGGGGTCCTACAATGAGCAGTTCTTC. The J gene is TRBJ2-1, the V gene TRBV2; 11 bases agree with TRBD2. CDR3 length: 15 residues. Trimming took 5 bases from V and 1 from J; bases not matched to a gene: 1. CDR1 is SNHLY and CDR2 is FYNNEI in the germline V gene.

This sequence joins TRBV7-9 and TRBJ1-2; D perhaps matches TRBD1 (5 bases). Germline CDR1 and CDR2: SEHNR and FQNEAQ (reference sequence). The CDR3 has 14 residues. V was shortened by 5 bases and J by 3 bases, with 13 bases between the two germline ends. The CDR3 region has the DNA TGTGCCAGCAGCGAACCCTTGGGGGACTATGGCTACACCTTC. This encodes CASSEPLGDYGYTF. Together with reference TRBV7-9 and TRBJ1-2, the CDR3 gives the full variable domain: DTGVSQNPRHKITKRGQNVTFRCDPISEHNRLYWYRQTLGQGPEFLTYFQNEAQLEKSRLLSDRFSAERPKGSFSTLEIQRTEQGDSAMYLCASSEPLGDYGYTFGSGTRLTVV.

The rearrangement links TRBV7-9 to TRBJ1-2; 11 bases align to TRBD1. The CDR3 has 14 residues. Germline values: CDR1 SEHNR, CDR2 FQNEAQ (reference sequence). J gave up 8 bases and V 6 bases, and 8 bases lay outside the gene matches. The chain's CDR3 is CASSTGQGARGYTF. Here the CDR3 DNA reads TGTGCCAGCAGTACTGGACAGGGGGCTCGGGGCTACACCTTC.

This chain uses TRBV5-8 with TRBJ2-3; D remains ambiguous. The length of the CDR3 is 15 residues. The ends were cut back, 0 bases at V and 0 bases at J, with 8 bases in the middle. The germline V gene has CDR1 SGHTS and CDR2 YDEGEE. Written as DNA, the CDR3 is TGTGCCAGCAGCTTGGCGAACCCTAGCACAGATACGCAGTATTTT. This codes for CASSLANPSTDTQYF. Complete variable domain (other parts from reference TRBV5-8 and TRBJ2-3): EAGVTQSPTHLIKTRGQQATLRCSPISGHTSVYWYQQALGLGLQFLLWYDEGEERNRGNFPPRFSGRQFPNYSSELNVNALELEDSALYLCASSLANPSTDTQYFGPGTRLTVL.

The rearrangement links TRBV11-2 to TRBJ1-6; D remains unclear. Germline lookup yields CDR1 SGHAT and CDR2 FQNNGV. There are 15 residues in the CDR3. The V and J ends lost 5 bases and 9 bases respectively, with 17 bases between them. CDR3 region: CASSTPGPDSSPLHF. CDR3 DNA: TGTGCCAGCAGCACACCGGGCCCTGATAGTTCACCCCTCCACTTT.

The rearrangement links TRBV19 to TRBJ2-2; D may correspond to TRBD1 or TRBD2 (5 bases each). Trimming took 7 bases from V and 1 from J, leaving 13 bases between them. The CDR3 length is 15 residues. Per the germline V gene, CDR1 is LNHDA and CDR2 is SQIVND (reference sequence). The chain's CDR3 is CASIGRDGNTGELFF. In DNA, the CDR3 is TGTGCCAGTATCGGCCGGGACGGGAACACCGGGGAGCTGTTTTTT.

The table lists this clone with a count of one. The J gene is TRBJ1-2, the V gene TRBV25-1; D perhaps matches TRBD1 (6 bases). The CDR3 extends over 17 amino acids. Trimming cost V 0 bases and J 4 bases, with 18 bases left between them. Germline values: CDR1 MGHDK, CDR2 SYGVNS. CDR3 bases: TGTGCCAGCAGTGAATATGGGACCAGGGGCAAATCCTATGGCTACACCTTC. It specifies CASSEYGTRGKSYGYTF.

This chain joins TRBV30 and TRBJ2-6; the D is unclear. This CDR3 region has 15 residues. The germline CDR1 and CDR2 sequences are GTSNPN and SVGIG (reference sequence). Trimming pared 2 bases from V and 0 bases from J, leaving 8 bases between. In DNA form, the CDR3 reads TGTGCCTGGAGTCTACTCGTCTCTGGGGCCAACGTCCTGACTTTC. It encodes CAWSLLVSGANVLTF.

The V gene is TRBV10-3, the J gene TRBJ2-7; no definite D call. Germline assignment: CDR1 ENHRY and CDR2 SYGVKD. The CDR3 contains 15 residues. V was pared by 0 bases and J by 1 base, with 10 bases between. CDR3 bases: TGTGCCATCAGTGAGTCGTTTAAGGGATCCTACGAGCAGTACTTC. This translates into CAISESFKGSYEQYF.